This passage covers 4 T cell receptor beta chains from one sample sequenced in a study of T cell changes during pregnancy in multiple sclerosis. The table came from immunoSEQ multiplex PCR; TCRdb's copy has only in-frame clones and leaves some out. The repertoire holds under 60,000 clones, with about 91% as singletons. The sequences come from CD8+ T cells from peripheral blood mononuclear cells, collected after pregnancy. The receptors originated from a female donor with multiple sclerosis, enrolled in a pregnancy study.

V usage is TRBV20-1 and J usage is TRBJ1-2; the match to TRBD1 covers 7 bases. The junction had 3 bases not matched to a gene; V was cut back by 5 bases and J by 6 bases. The CDR3 covers 11 residues. Germline CDR1 and CDR2: DFQATT and SNEGSKA (reference sequence). The CDR3 here is CSAPTGNGYTF. CDR3 DNA sequence: TGCAGTGCTCCGACAGGGAATGGCTACACCTTC.

V gene TRBV27 combines with J gene TRBJ1-2, with a possible D match to TRBD1 (5 bases). The CDR3 extends over 14 amino acids. Germline-derived CDR1 and CDR2 are MNHEY and SMNVEV (reference sequence). The ends were cut back, 5 bases at V and 5 bases at J, with 15 bases in the middle. The CDR3 protein is CASSLRGGAYGYTF. The DNA for the CDR3 is TGTGCCAGCAGTCTACGAGGAGGGGCTTATGGCTACACCTTC.

The rearrangement joins TRBV15 to TRBJ2-3; 7 bases line up with TRBD2. The CDR3 has 13 amino acids. Germline trimming cut 4 bases from V and 4 bases from J; bases unmatched to any gene: 2. From germline, CDR1 is LNHNV and CDR2 YYDKDF (reference sequence). The CDR3 region is CATSTGLADTQYF. The CDR3 DNA reads TGTGCCACCAGCACCGGACTAGCAGATACGCAGTATTTT.

The gene calls are TRBV12-5 and TRBJ2-7; TRBD2 matches at 9 bases. Germline V CDR1 and CDR2: LGHNT, FRNRAP. CDR3 size: 14 residues. Unmatched junction bases numbered 7, after V lost 5 bases and J lost 5 bases. CDR3 protein: CASGLSGGFHEQYF. CDR3 DNA sequence: TGTGCTAGTGGTCTCAGCGGGGGGTTCCACGAGCAGTACTTC.